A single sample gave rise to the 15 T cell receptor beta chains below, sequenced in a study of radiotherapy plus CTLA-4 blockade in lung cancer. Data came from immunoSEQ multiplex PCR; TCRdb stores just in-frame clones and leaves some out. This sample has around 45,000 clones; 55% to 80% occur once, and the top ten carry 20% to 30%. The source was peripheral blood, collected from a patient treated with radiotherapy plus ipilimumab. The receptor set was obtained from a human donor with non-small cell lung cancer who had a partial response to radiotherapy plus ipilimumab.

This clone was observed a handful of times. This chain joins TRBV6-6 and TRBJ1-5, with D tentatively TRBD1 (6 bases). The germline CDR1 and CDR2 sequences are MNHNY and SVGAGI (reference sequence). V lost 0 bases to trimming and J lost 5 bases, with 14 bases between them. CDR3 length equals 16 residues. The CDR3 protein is CASSYSMASGDQPQHF. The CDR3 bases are TGTGCCAGCAGTTACTCGATGGCGTCAGGGGATCAGCCCCAGCATTTT.

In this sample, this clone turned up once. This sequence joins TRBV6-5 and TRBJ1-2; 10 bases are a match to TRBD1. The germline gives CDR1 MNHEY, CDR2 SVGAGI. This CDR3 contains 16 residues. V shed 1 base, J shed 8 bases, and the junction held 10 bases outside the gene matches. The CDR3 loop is CASSYLTGGFESGYTF. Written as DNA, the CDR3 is TGTGCCAGCAGTTACTTGACAGGGGGCTTCGAATCAGGCTACACCTTC.

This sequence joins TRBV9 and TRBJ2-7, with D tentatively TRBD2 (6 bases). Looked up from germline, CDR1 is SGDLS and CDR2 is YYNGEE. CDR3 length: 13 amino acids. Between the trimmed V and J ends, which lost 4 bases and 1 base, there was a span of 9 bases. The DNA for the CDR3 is TGTGCCAGCAGCCCCGGGACTTCCTACGAGCAGTACTTC. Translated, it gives CASSPGTSYEQYF.

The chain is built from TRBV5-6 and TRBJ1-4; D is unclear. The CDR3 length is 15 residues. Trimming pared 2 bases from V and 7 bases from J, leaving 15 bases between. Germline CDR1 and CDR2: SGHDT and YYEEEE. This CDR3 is CASSLPGTLGEKLFF. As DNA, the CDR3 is TGTGCCAGCAGCTTACCAGGTACTCTTGGTGAAAAACTGTTTTTT. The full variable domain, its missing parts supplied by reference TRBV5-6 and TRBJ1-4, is DAGVTQSPTHLIKTRGQQVTLRCSPKSGHDTVSWYQQALGQGPQFIFQYYEEEERQRGNFPDRFSGHQFPNYSSELNVNALLLGDSALYLCASSLPGTLGEKLFFGSGTQLSVL.

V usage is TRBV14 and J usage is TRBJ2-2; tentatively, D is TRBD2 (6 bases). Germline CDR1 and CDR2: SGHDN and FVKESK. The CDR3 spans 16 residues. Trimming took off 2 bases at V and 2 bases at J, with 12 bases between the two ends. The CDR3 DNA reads TGTGCCAGCAGCCAAAATGGAGGGGCCAACACCGGGGAGCTGTTTTTT. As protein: CASSQNGGANTGELFF.

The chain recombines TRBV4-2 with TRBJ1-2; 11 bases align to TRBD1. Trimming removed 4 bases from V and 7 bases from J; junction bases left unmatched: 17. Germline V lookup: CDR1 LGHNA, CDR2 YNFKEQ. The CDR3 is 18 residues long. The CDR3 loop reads CASSRRAGQGGRITGYTF. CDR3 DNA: TGTGCCAGCAGCCGTAGGGCGGGACAGGGGGGTAGGATTACTGGCTACACCTTC.

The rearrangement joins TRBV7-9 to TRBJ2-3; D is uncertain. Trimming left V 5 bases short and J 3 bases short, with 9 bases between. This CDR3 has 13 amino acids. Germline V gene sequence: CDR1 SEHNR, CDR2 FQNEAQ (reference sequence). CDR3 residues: CASSPAGTDTQYF. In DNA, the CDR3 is TGTGCCAGCAGCCCAGCAGGTACAGATACGCAGTATTTT.

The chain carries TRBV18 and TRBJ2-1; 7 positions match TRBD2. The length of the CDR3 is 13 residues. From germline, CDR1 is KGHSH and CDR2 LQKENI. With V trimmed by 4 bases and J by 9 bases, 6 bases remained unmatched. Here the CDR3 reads CASSLGREGEQFF. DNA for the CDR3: TGTGCCAGCTCACTTGGTAGGGAGGGTGAGCAGTTCTTC.

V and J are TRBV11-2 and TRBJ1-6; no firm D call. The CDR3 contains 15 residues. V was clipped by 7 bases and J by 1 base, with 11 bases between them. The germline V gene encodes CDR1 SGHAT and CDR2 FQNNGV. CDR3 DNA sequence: TGTGCCAGCACATGGAGGGCTTCCTATAATTCACCCCTCCACTTT. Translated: CASTWRASYNSPLHF. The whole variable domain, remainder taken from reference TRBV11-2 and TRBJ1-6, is EAGVAQSPRYKIIEKRQSVAFWCNPISGHATLYWYQQILGQGPKLLIQFQNNGVVDDSQLPKDRFSAERLKGVDSTLKIQPAKLEDSAVYLCASTWRASYNSPLHFGNGTRLTVT.

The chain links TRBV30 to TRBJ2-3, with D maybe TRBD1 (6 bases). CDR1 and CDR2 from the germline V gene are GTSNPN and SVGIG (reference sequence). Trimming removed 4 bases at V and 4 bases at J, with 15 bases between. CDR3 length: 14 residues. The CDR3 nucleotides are TGTGCCTGGAACGGACAGCCTCGGGCAGATACGCAGTATTTT. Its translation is CAWNGQPRADTQYF.

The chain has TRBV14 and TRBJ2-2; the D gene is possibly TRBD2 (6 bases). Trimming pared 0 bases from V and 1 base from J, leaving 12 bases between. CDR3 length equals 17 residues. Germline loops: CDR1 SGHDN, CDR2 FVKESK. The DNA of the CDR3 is TGTGCCAGCAGCCAAGATAAAACTAGCCAGAACACCGGGGAGCTGTTTTTT. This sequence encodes CASSQDKTSQNTGELFF.

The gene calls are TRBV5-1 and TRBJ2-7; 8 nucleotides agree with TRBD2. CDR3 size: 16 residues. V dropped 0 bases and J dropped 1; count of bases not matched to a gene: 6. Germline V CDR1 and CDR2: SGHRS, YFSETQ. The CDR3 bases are TGCGCCAGCAGCTTGGGGTTAGCGGGGCGGTCCTACGAGCAGTACTTC. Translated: CASSLGLAGRSYEQYF.

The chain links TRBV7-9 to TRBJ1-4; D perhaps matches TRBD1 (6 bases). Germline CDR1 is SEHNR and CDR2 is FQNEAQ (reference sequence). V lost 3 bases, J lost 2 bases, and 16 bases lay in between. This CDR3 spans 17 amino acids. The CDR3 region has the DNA TGTGCCAGCAGCTTGCCCCAGGGGTCCGGGACTAATGAAAAACTGTTTTTT. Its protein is CASSLPQGSGTNEKLFF.

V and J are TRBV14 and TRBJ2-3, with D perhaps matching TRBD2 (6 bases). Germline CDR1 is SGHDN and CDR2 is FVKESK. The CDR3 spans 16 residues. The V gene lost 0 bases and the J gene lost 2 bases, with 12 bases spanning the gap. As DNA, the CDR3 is TGTGCCAGCAGCCAAGATTGGGGGGACTTCACAGATACGCAGTATTTT. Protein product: CASSQDWGDFTDTQYF.

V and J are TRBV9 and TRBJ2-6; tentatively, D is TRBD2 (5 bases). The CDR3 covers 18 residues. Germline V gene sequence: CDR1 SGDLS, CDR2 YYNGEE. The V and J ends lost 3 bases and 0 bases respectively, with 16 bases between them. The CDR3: CASSAGRVRVSGANVLTF. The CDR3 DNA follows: TGTGCCAGCAGCGCAGGACGCGTGAGGGTCTCTGGGGCCAACGTCCTGACTTTC.